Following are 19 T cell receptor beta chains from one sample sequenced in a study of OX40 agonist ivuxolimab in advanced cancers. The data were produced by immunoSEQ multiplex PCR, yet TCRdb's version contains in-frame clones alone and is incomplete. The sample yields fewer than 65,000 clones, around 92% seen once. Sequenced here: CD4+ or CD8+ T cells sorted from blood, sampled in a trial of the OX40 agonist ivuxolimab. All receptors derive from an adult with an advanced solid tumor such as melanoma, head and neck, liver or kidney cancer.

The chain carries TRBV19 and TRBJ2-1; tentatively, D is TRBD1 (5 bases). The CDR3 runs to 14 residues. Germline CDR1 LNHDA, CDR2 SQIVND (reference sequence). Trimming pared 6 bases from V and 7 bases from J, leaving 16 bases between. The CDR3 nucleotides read TGTGCCAGTAGGCAGGGCATTTTGAGTAATGAGCAGTTCTTC. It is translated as CASRQGILSNEQFF.

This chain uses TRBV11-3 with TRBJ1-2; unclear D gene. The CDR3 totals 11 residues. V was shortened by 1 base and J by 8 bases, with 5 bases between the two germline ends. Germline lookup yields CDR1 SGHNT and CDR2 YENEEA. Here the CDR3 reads CASSLGVGYTF. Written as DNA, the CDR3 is TGTGCCAGCAGCTTAGGCGTGGGCTACACCTTC.

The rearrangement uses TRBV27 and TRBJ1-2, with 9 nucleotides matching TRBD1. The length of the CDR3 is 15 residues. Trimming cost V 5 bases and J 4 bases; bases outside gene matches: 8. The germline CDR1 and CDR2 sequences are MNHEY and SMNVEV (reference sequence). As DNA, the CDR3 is TGTGCCAGCAGTCCCCGACAGGGGGATGGCTATGGCTACACCTTC. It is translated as CASSPRQGDGYGYTF.

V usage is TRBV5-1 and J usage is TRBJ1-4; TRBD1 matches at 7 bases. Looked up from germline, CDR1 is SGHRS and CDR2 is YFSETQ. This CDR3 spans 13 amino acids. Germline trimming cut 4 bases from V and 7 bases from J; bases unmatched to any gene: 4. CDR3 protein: CASSARGAEKLFF. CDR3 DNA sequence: TGCGCCAGCAGCGCCAGGGGGGCTGAAAAACTGTTTTTT.

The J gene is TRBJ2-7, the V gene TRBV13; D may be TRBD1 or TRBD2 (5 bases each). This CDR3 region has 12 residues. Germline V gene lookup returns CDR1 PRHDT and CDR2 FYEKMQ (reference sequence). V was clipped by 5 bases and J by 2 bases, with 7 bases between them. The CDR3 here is CASSPGPYEQYF. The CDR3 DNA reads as TGTGCCAGCAGCCCGGGGCCCTACGAGCAGTACTTC.

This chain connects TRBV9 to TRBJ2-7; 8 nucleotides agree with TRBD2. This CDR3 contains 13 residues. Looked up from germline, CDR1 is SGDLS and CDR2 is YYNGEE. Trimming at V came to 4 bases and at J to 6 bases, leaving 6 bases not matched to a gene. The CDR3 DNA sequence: TGTGCCAGCAGCTACGGACTAGCTAGCGAGCAGTACTTC. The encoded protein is CASSYGLASEQYF.

CDR3 residues: CSAPPGLAEQETQYF. The DNA for the CDR3 is TGCAGCGCACCACCGGGACTAGCGGAACAAGAGACCCAGTACTTC. This chain joins TRBV29-1 and TRBJ2-5; TRBD2 matches 11 bases. There are 15 residues in the CDR3. Germline loops: CDR1 SQVTM, CDR2 ANQGSEA. The junction had 9 bases not matched to a gene; V was cut back by 7 bases and J by 2 bases.

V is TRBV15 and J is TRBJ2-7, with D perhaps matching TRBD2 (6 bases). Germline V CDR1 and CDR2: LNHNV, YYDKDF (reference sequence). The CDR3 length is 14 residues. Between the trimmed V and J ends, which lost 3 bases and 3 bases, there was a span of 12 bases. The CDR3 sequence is CATSSGGVYYEQYF. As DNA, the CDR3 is TGTGCCACCAGCAGCGGAGGGGTGTACTACGAGCAGTACTTC.

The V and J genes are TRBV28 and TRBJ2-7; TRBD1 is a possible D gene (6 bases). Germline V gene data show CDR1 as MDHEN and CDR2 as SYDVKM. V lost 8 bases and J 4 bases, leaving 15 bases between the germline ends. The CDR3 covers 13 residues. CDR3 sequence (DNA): TGTGCCAGCTTCCAGAGGGGGTCTTACGAGCAGTACTTC. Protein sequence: CASFQRGSYEQYF.

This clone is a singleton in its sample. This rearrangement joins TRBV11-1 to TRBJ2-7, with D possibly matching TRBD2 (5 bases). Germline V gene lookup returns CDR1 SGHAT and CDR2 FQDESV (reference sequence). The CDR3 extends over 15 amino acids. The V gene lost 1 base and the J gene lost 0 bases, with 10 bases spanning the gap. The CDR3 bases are TGTGCCAGCAGCTTAGGGAGGAGGAGCTCCTACGAGCAGTACTTC. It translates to CASSLGRRSSYEQYF. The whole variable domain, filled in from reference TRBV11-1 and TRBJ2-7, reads EAEVAQSPRYKITEKSQAVAFWCDPISGHATLYWYRQILGQGPELLVQFQDESVVDDSQLPKDRFSAERLKGVDSTLKIQPAELGDSAMYLCASSLGRRSSYEQYFGPGTRLTVT.

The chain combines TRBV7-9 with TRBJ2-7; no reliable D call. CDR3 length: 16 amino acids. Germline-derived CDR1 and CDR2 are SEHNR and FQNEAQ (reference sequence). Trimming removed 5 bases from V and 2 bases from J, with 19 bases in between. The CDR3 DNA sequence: TGTGCCAGCAGCCCGTCGGCACTTTCCAATGCCTACGAGCAGTACTTC. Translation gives CASSPSALSNAYEQYF.

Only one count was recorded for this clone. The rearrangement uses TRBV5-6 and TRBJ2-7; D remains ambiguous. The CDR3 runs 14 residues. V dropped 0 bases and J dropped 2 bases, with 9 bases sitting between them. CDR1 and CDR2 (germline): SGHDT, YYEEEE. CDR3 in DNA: TGTGCCAGCAGCTTGGCCGGCCTCACCTACGAGCAGTACTTC. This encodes CASSLAGLTYEQYF. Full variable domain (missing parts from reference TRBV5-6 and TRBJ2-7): DAGVTQSPTHLIKTRGQQVTLRCSPKSGHDTVSWYQQALGQGPQFIFQYYEEEERQRGNFPDRFSGHQFPNYSSELNVNALLLGDSALYLCASSLAGLTYEQYFGPGTRLTVT.

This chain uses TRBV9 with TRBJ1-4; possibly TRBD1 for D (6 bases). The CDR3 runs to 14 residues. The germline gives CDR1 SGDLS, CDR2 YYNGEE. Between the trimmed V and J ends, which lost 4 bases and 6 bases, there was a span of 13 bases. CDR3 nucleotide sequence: TGTGCCAGCAGCTCCCGGGACAAATATGAAAAACTGTTTTTT. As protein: CASSSRDKYEKLFF. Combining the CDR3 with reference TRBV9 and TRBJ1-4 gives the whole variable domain DSGVTQTPKHLITATGQRVTLRCSPRSGDLSVYWYQQSLDQGLQFLIQYYNGEERAKGNILERFSAQQFPDLHSELNLSSLELGDSALYFCASSSRDKYEKLFFGSGTQLSVL.

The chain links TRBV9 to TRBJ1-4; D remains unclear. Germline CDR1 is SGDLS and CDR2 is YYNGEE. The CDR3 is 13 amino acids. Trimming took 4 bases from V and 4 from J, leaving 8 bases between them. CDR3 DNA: TGTGCCAGCAGCCCCCGTTTTAATGAAAAACTGTTTTTT. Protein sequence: CASSPRFNEKLFF.

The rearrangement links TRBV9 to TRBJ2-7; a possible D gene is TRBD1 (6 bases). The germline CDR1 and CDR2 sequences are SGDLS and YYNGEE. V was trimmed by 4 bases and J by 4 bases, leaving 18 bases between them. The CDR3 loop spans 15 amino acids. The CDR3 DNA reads TGTGCCAGCAGCCTCAGTGGGGGCAGCGTTTACGAGCAGTACTTC. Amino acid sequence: CASSLSGGSVYEQYF. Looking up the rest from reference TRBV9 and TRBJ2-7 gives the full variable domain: DSGVTQTPKHLITATGQRVTLRCSPRSGDLSVYWYQQSLDQGLQFLIQYYNGEERAKGNILERFSAQQFPDLHSELNLSSLELGDSALYFCASSLSGGSVYEQYFGPGTRLTVT.

This chain's CDR3 is CASSQDRASGPNQPQHF. The CDR3 nucleotides read TGCGCCAGCAGCCAAGATCGGGCTTCGGGACCCAATCAGCCCCAGCATTTT. The V call is TRBV4-3, the J call TRBJ1-5; D perhaps matches TRBD1 (5 bases). Germline V CDR1 and CDR2: LGHNA, YSLEER. The CDR3 spans 17 residues. V was shortened by 0 bases and J by 3 bases, with 15 bases between the two germline ends.

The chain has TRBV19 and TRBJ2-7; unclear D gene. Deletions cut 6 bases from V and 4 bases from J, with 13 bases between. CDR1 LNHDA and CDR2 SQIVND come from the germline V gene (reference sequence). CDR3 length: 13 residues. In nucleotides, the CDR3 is TGTGCCAGTAGCCAAGGGATTGGTTACGAGCAGTACTTC. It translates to CASSQGIGYEQYF.

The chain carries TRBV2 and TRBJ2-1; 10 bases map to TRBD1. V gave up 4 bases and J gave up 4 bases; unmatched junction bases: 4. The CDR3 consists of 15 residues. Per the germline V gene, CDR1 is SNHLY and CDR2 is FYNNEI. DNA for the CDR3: TGTGCCAGCAGTGGACAGGGGGCCCAATACAATGAGCAGTTCTTC. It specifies CASSGQGAQYNEQFF.

The CDR3 spells CASSVGPGSYNEQFF. CDR3 in DNA: TGTGCCAGCAGCGTAGGTCCGGGCTCCTACAATGAGCAGTTCTTC. V usage is TRBV9 and J usage is TRBJ2-1; the D is unclear. The CDR3 loop spans 15 amino acids. V lost 0 bases and J lost 0, with 7 bases in between. The germline gives CDR1 SGDLS, CDR2 YYNGEE. Variable domain in full (rest from reference TRBV9 and TRBJ2-1): DSGVTQTPKHLITATGQRVTLRCSPRSGDLSVYWYQQSLDQGLQFLIQYYNGEERAKGNILERFSAQQFPDLHSELNLSSLELGDSALYFCASSVGPGSYNEQFFGPGTRLTVL.